These 21 T cell receptor beta chains came from one sample sequenced in a study of T cell responses to AZD1222 COVID-19 vaccine. Repertoires were generated with immunoSEQ multiplex PCR, while TCRdb's copy carries only in-frame clones and drops some. The table includes 110,000 to 150,000 clones, around 87% detected once. The sample was peripheral blood, taken on day 0 of AZD1222 vaccination. The receptors here all came from an adult in good health.

The rearrangement uses TRBV7-9 and TRBJ2-1; possibly TRBD1 for D (5 bases). V lost 1 base and J lost 7, with 11 bases in between. The CDR3 covers 14 residues. The germline V gene encodes CDR1 SEHNR and CDR2 FQNEAQ (reference sequence). This CDR3 reads CASSLGAGSNEQFF. In DNA form, the CDR3 reads TGTGCCAGCAGCTTAGGCGCAGGGTCGAATGAGCAGTTCTTC.

This CDR3 reads CASSGSGFGYTF. The CDR3 DNA follows: TGTGCCAGCAGTGGTTCAGGGTTTGGCTACACCTTC. The J gene is TRBJ1-2, the V gene TRBV2, with TRBD1 as a possible D gene (5 bases). From germline, CDR1 is SNHLY and CDR2 FYNNEI. The V and J ends lost 4 bases and 7 bases respectively, with 10 bases between them. The CDR3 is 12 amino acids.

The chain carries TRBV4-1 and TRBJ2-1, with a tentative D call TRBD1 (5 bases). The germline CDR1 and CDR2 sequences are MGHRA and YSYEKL. Trimming shortened V by 0 bases and J by 0 bases, and 9 bases separated the two germline ends. The CDR3 has 16 residues. CDR3 nucleotide sequence: TGCGCCAGCAGCCAAGAGGGGCGGAGCTCCTACAATGAGCAGTTCTTC. The encoded protein is CASSQEGRSSYNEQFF.

The chain employs TRBV12-3 or TRBV12-4 and TRBJ2-1, with D uncertain. The V and J ends lost 5 bases and 8 bases respectively, with 4 bases between them. The CDR3 runs to 10 residues. The CDR3 protein is CASSRHEQFF. The CDR3 region has the DNA TGTGCCAGCAGTCGTCATGAGCAGTTCTTC.

The chain is built from TRBV5-8 and TRBJ1-1, with 9 bases lining up with TRBD1. Trimming took 3 bases from V and 11 from J; bases not matched to a gene: 8. Germline V lookup: CDR1 SGHTS, CDR2 YDEGEE. The CDR3 is 13 amino acids. CDR3 sequence reads: CASSYTGGAGAFF. Written as DNA, the CDR3 is TGTGCCAGCAGCTACACAGGGGGCGCGGGCGCTTTCTTT.

This clone turned up a few times. The chain couples TRBV10-1 to TRBJ2-2, with a possible D match to TRBD2 (7 bases). CDR3 length equals 17 residues. V lost 1 base to trimming and J lost 5 bases, with 17 bases between them. From germline, CDR1 is WNHNN and CDR2 SYGVQD (reference sequence). CDR3: CASSEWVGGRRTGELFF. DNA for the CDR3: TGCGCCAGCAGTGAGTGGGTCGGGGGGCGACGAACCGGGGAGCTGTTTTTT.

The chain joins TRBV6-5 to TRBJ2-7; no firm D call. From germline, CDR1 is MNHEY and CDR2 SVGAGI. The CDR3 runs to 11 residues. V was shortened by 2 bases and J by 2 bases, with 1 base between the two germline ends. In DNA, the CDR3 is TGTGCCAGCAGTTACGCCTACGAGCAGTACTTC. Its translation: CASSYAYEQYF.

V and J are TRBV10-1 and TRBJ2-3, with a tentative D call TRBD2 (5 bases). The germline V and J ends were trimmed by 3 bases and 8 bases, with 15 bases remaining between them. The CDR3 extends over 14 amino acids. The germline V gene encodes CDR1 WNHNN and CDR2 SYGVQD (reference sequence). The CDR3 loop reads CASSDKFDGGTQYF. Written as DNA, the CDR3 is TGCGCCAGCAGTGATAAGTTCGACGGAGGTACGCAGTATTTT.

The chain joins TRBV19 to TRBJ1-5, with TRBD1 matching over 10 bases. The germline gives CDR1 LNHDA, CDR2 SQIVND (reference sequence). J lost 4 bases, V lost 7 bases, and 7 bases had no gene match. This CDR3 contains 15 residues. For the CDR3, the DNA is TGTGCCAGTATGGAGGACAGGGGGAGAAATCAGCCCCAGCATTTT. Encoded protein: CASMEDRGRNQPQHF.

The chain combines TRBV19 with TRBJ1-5, with 10 nucleotides matching TRBD1. This CDR3 is built from 15 residues. J lost 3 bases, V lost 7 bases, and 6 bases had no gene match. CDR1 is LNHDA, CDR2 SQIVND, per germline (reference sequence). The DNA for the CDR3 is TGTGCCAGTATGCAGGGACAGGGGCCCAATCAGCCCCAGCATTTT. It codes for CASMQGQGPNQPQHF.

The chain couples TRBV25-1 to TRBJ2-1; 8 nucleotides match TRBD2. Trimming removed 4 bases from V and 0 bases from J; junction bases left unmatched: 2. The CDR3 sequence is 15 residues long. Per the germline V gene, CDR1 is MGHDK and CDR2 is SYGVNS. In DNA, the CDR3 is TGTGCCAGCAGTGTCCTAGCGGGCTCCTACAATGAGCAGTTCTTC. It is translated as CASSVLAGSYNEQFF.

This chain joins TRBV30 and TRBJ1-2; D may be TRBD1 (6 bases). The CDR3 consists of 11 residues. Germline V CDR1 and CDR2: GTSNPN, SVGIG (reference sequence). The V end was cut by 5 bases, the J end by 7 bases, with 11 bases between. The CDR3 DNA is TGTGCCTGGGAACAGGGTCCTGGCTACACCTTC. Its translation is CAWEQGPGYTF.

This chain uses TRBV18 with TRBJ1-5, with TRBD1 matching over 7 bases. The CDR3 extends over 16 amino acids. Losses at the gene ends were 4 bases for V and 0 bases for J; bases not matched to a gene: 6. Germline V gene lookup returns CDR1 KGHSH and CDR2 LQKENI. The CDR3 DNA reads TGTGCCAGCTCACAAGGGACAGTTTATAGCAATCAGCCCCAGCATTTT. This gives the protein CASSQGTVYSNQPQHF.

The chain couples TRBV27 to TRBJ1-1; D perhaps matches TRBD1 (5 bases). The CDR3 sequence is 14 residues long. V lost 2 bases and J lost 1, with 8 bases in between. Germline V gene data show CDR1 as MNHEY and CDR2 as SMNVEV (reference sequence). The CDR3 protein is CASSLRQKNTEAFF. CDR3 in DNA: TGTGCCAGCAGTTTAAGACAGAAGAACACTGAAGCTTTCTTT.

The chain has TRBV14 and TRBJ1-1, with D unresolved. In germline, CDR1 is SGHDN, CDR2 FVKESK. This CDR3 comprises 14 residues. V lost 0 bases, J lost 11 bases, and 16 bases lay in between. The CDR3 nucleotides are TGTGCCAGCAGCCAAGATATGTGGACCCCATTCGCTTTCTTT. This encodes CASSQDMWTPFAFF.

The CDR3, as DNA: TGTGCCAGCAGCTCGGCTCCGACAGGGGGTACAGATACGCAGTATTTT. Its translation is CASSSAPTGGTDTQYF. The V and J genes are TRBV7-8 and TRBJ2-3; 9 bases are shared with TRBD1. CDR1 is SGHVS, CDR2 FQNEAQ, per germline. J was trimmed by 3 bases and V by 4 bases; bases with no gene match: 8. The CDR3 spans 16 residues.

This chain uses TRBV5-1 with TRBJ2-1; 9 positions agree with TRBD2. CDR1 is SGHRS, CDR2 YFSETQ, per germline. The CDR3 is made up of 16 amino acids. The V segment lost 0 bases and the J segment 9 bases; nucleotides outside the gene matches: 10. As DNA, the CDR3 is TGCGCCAGCAGCTTGGTAGCGGGAGCTATTAAGGGTGAGCAGTTCTTC. This translates into CASSLVAGAIKGEQFF.

This chain links TRBV19 with TRBJ2-5; D ambiguous. This CDR3 spans 14 amino acids. V was cut by 3 bases and J by 5 bases, with 13 bases left in between. Germline V gene sequence: CDR1 LNHDA, CDR2 SQIVND (reference sequence). The CDR3: CASSISLIRETQYF. CDR3 DNA sequence: TGTGCCAGTAGTATTAGTCTTATAAGGGAGACCCAGTACTTC.

The rearrangement joins TRBV7-8 to TRBJ2-2, with 8 bases aligning to TRBD2. CDR1 SGHVS and CDR2 FQNEAQ come from the germline V gene. The CDR3 has 16 amino acids. Unmatched junction bases numbered 4, after V lost 3 bases and J lost 1 base. CDR3 loop: CASSFAGGRNTGELFF. DNA for the CDR3: TGTGCCAGCAGCTTTGCGGGAGGCCGGAACACCGGGGAGCTGTTTTTT.

J is TRBJ1-2 and V is TRBV5-8, with TRBD1 matching 7 bases. This CDR3 comprises 11 residues. CDR1 and CDR2 (germline): SGHTS, YDEGEE. V dropped 6 bases and J dropped 8; count of bases not matched to a gene: 4. As DNA, the CDR3 is TGTGCCAGCAAGGGGGCGTGGGGCTACACCTTC. Its protein product is CASKGAWGYTF. The complete variable domain, with remaining parts taken from reference TRBV5-8 and TRBJ1-2, reads EAGVTQSPTHLIKTRGQQATLRCSPISGHTSVYWYQQALGLGLQFLLWYDEGEERNRGNFPPRFSGRQFPNYSSELNVNALELEDSALYLCASKGAWGYTFGSGTRLTVV.

J is TRBJ2-3 and V is TRBV6-1; D remains unclear. The CDR3 has 13 residues. Trimming cost V 7 bases and J 5 bases, with 13 bases left between them. The germline gives CDR1 MNHNS, CDR2 SASEGT. The CDR3, as DNA: TGTGCCAGCACCCCTCGAGCTTTAGATACGCAGTATTTT. This gives the protein CASTPRALDTQYF.